This TCR beta chain was found in a study of T-cell memory formation after mild COVID-19 (dated by TCRdb to about 2021). With regard to the full study: Most TCR sequence clusters were specific to one of the two donors. The cohort comprised two young, previously healthy adult volunteers, one female and one male. T-cell clones expanding and contracting after mild COVID-19 in two donors were tracked by longitudinal TCRalpha and TCRbeta repertoire sequencing.

PBMCs were isolated by Ficoll-Paque density gradient centrifugation. Here is what the overall study found, with its caveats: The study included only two mild cases, and larger cohorts that include severe cases with pre-infection samples were judged to be necessary. Clones contracting from day 15 to 85 had balanced CD4/CD8 phenotypes, while a second wave expanding from day 15 to 37 was biased towards CD4+. Some responding clones were detected in pre-infection memory, which suggested that pre-existing cross-reactive memory T cells had joined the SARS-CoV-2 response. Contracting CD4+ clones were found mainly in CM and EM memory subsets, while CD8+ clones were enriched in EMRA. SARS-CoV-2 specificity was not confirmed for the second-wave clones peaking on day 37.

Of note for this clonotype: This clone's antigen is unknown. No base quality values were provided; no much bigger clone lies one nucleotide off.

For CDR1 and CDR2, the germline V gene lists SGHTA and FQGTGA. V gives up 2 bases and J gives up 3 bases, and the segment between their germline ends measures 12 bases. Inclusive of the bounding cysteine and phenylalanine, the CDR3 is 15 residues long. Only the CDR3 portion is preserved as DNA: 45 bases, with reading frame beginning at the first base. The sequencer listed for this sample is Illumina NovaSeq 6000. TCRalpha and TCRbeta cDNA libraries were constructed by 5'RACE with constant-segment primers, with sample barcodes and unique molecular identifiers being introduced. Trizol reagent was used to extract RNA from every sample. Libraries were amplified in two PCR steps, with a second sample barcode and Illumina TruSeq adapters added in the second step. The libraries were sequenced on an Illumina NovaSeq using 2 x 150 bp paired-end reads. As for how the authors treated the data: The reads were demultiplexed and collapsed into UMI-guided consensus sequences using migec v1.2.7. Using mixcr v2.1.11, the UMI consensuses were aligned to TRA and TRB V and J templates and assembled into clonotypes. A clonotype was counted as expanded or contracted only when both edgeR and NoisET called the clonotype significant, with the noise models trained on biological replicates. For edgeR calls, the cutoffs were a false discovery rate-adjusted p below 0.01 and a log2 fold-change threshold of 1. As an exploratory analysis of dynamics, max-normalized trajectories of the 1000 most abundant clonotypes were examined with PCA combined with hierarchical clustering. Separately sequenced CD4+ and CD8+ repertoires were used to assign a CD4 or CD8 phenotype to each responding clone. TCRdb reanalyzed the raw reads on its own, using fastp at Q25 for trimming and MiXCR for clone calling, and kept in-frame beta chains. CDR3 protein duplicates are merged, each entry listing the most common genes and DNA. The V and J calls here are based on TCRdb, not the publication. The table for this sample lists hundreds of thousands of distinct CDR3 sequences; roughly 23% of them were counted only once. The ten largest clones add up to about 12% of the sample.

The TCR originated in an adult woman who had mild COVID-19 (a few samples of this study predate the infection). The sample titles of this study are shuffled in the database, so cell type and time point are left out; the donor was told from shared clones. Sequencing was performed on PBMCs or a T cell subset sorted from them (not recorded which). The chain employs TRBV7-3 and TRBJ2-3; the D gene is unclear. The DNA is TGTGCCAGCAGCTTAGGGCTAGGTGCGACAGATACGCAGTATTTT. It is translated as CASSLGLGATDTQYF.